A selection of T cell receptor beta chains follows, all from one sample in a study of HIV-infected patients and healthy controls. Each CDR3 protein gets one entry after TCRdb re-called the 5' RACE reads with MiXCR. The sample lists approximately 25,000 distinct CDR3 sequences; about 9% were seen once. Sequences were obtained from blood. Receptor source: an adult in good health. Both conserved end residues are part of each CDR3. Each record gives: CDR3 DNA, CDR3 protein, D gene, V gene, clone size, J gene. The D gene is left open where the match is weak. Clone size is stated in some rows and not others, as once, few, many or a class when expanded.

TGTGCCAGCAGTGACAACCGGCGCTCTGGAAACACCATATATTTT,CASSDNRRSGNTIYF,NA,TRBV6-6,many,TRBJ1-3
TGTGCCAGCAGTGCCGCCCGGTGCACTGAAGCTTTCTTT,CASSAARCTEAFF,NA,TRBV27,many,TRBJ1-1
TGTGCCAGCAGTGAATCCGGGGGGCGCTACGAGCAGTACTTC,CASSESGGRYEQYF,NA,TRBV25-1,many,TRBJ2-7
TGCGCCAGCAGCTCTGGGACGGGGTCGGAGCAGTACTTC,CASSSGTGSEQYF,NA,TRBV5-1,many,TRBJ2-7
TGTGCCAGCAGTGAAGCGATGGCAAGGAGCTCCTACGAGCAGTACTTC,CASSEAMARSSYEQYF,NA,TRBV6-1,many,TRBJ2-7
TGCAGTGTTACTAATCCAGAGACCCAGTACTTC,CSVTNPETQYF,NA,TRBV20-1,many,TRBJ2-5
TGTGCCAGCAGGCCCGGGCAGGGGGCTTACAATGAGCAGTTCTTC,CASRPGQGAYNEQFF,TRBD1,TRBV2,many,TRBJ2-1
TGTGCCACCAGTGATCGACTAGCGGGGGGCAGCGCCTACAATGAGCAGTTCTTC,CATSDRLAGGSAYNEQFF,TRBD2,TRBV24-1,NA,TRBJ2-1
TGTGCCAGCTCACCTTCAGGTCTACTAGCCAAAAACATTCAGTACTTC,CASSPSGLLAKNIQYF,NA,TRBV18,many,TRBJ2-4
TGTGCCAGTAGTATTCAACATCAATATGGAGGCCAAGACAATGAGCAGTTCTTC,CASSIQHQYGGQDNEQFF,NA,TRBV19,many,TRBJ2-1
TGTGCCAGTAACCGGGACAGGACCACAGATACGCAGTATTTT,CASNRDRTTDTQYF,TRBD1,TRBV11-2,NA,TRBJ2-3
TGTGCCAGCAGTCTGGGAGATGAGCAGTTCTTC,CASSLGDEQFF,NA,TRBV12-3/TRBV12-4,few,TRBJ2-1
TGTGCCAGCAGCTTAAAGACAGGTATCTCCTACGAGCAGTACTTC,CASSLKTGISYEQYF,NA,TRBV13,many,TRBJ2-7
TGTGCCAGCAGTTACGGGGGGCTGGACACTGAAGCTTTCTTT,CASSYGGLDTEAFF,NA,TRBV6-2/TRBV6-3,many,TRBJ1-1
TGTGCCAGCAGCGCGGGGATCACAGATACGCAGTATTTT,CASSAGITDTQYF,NA,TRBV6-4,NA,TRBJ2-3
TGTGCCAGCAGCCGAGTGGGGCAGGGTCAGCCCCAGCATTTT,CASSRVGQGQPQHF,NA,TRBV7-9,many,TRBJ1-5
TGTGCCAGCAGTCAAGGGACCGTTCGCAATCAGCCCCAGCATTTT,CASSQGTVRNQPQHF,NA,TRBV28,many,TRBJ1-5
TGCAGCGTCTTAGCGGGGGGATCATCCTACAATGAGCAGTTCTTC,CSVLAGGSSYNEQFF,TRBD2,TRBV29-1,many,TRBJ2-1
TGTGCCAGCAGTGTTACTAGCGGGGGGACCACAGATACGCAGTATTTT,CASSVTSGGTTDTQYF,TRBD2,TRBV28,many,TRBJ2-3
TGTGCCAGCAGTGTGACTAGCGGGGGTTTCACAGATACGCAGTATTTT,CASSVTSGGFTDTQYF,TRBD2,TRBV2,many,TRBJ2-3
TGTGCCAGCACCCAAATTGACGGCATCGAGACCCAGTACTTC,CASTQIDGIETQYF,NA,TRBV25-1,many,TRBJ2-5
TGTGCCTGGAGTGGCCCTCTCACAGATACGCAGTATTTT,CAWSGPLTDTQYF,NA,TRBV30,many,TRBJ2-3
TGCAGTGGACTGAGCTCCTACAATGAGCAGTTCTTC,CSGLSSYNEQFF,NA,TRBV29-1,medium-sized,TRBJ2-1
TGCGCCAGCAGCTTGGGGACGTCGGCAACTAATGAAAAACTGTTTTTT,CASSLGTSATNEKLFF,NA,TRBV5-1,many,TRBJ1-4
TGTGCCAGTAGTATCAAGGGCGCCGACCAAGAGACCCAGTACTTC,CASSIKGADQETQYF,NA,TRBV19,NA,TRBJ2-5
TGCAGTGCTAGACCCCCAGGGACAGGCTACGAGCAGTACTTC,CSARPPGTGYEQYF,TRBD1,TRBV20-1,many,TRBJ2-7
TGCGCCAGCAAAAACCGGAAGGGGTGCCGCTCCTACGAGCAGTACTTC,CASKNRKGCRSYEQYF,NA,TRBV10-1,NA,TRBJ2-7
TGTGCCACCTCGAGGACAGTCAACACCGGGGAGCTGTTTTTT,CATSRTVNTGELFF,NA,TRBV2,many,TRBJ2-2
TGTGCCAGCAGCTTAGAAGGGTCCACTGAAGCTTTCTTT,CASSLEGSTEAFF,NA,TRBV7-2,many,TRBJ1-1
TGCAGTGCTCCACCGGGACAGGGGTGGAACACTGAAGCTTTCTTT,CSAPPGQGWNTEAFF,TRBD1,TRBV20-1,many,TRBJ1-1
TGCGCCAGCAGCCAAGATCGGACAGACCGGTATGGCTACACCTTC,CASSQDRTDRYGYTF,NA,TRBV4-3,many,TRBJ1-2
TGTGCCAGTAGTCCGGGCGTCAAAGCCGGCGGTGAGCAGTTCTTC,CASSPGVKAGGEQFF,NA,TRBV19,many,TRBJ2-1
TGTGCCAGCAGCATTGGGACAGGTCATGGCTACACCTTC,CASSIGTGHGYTF,TRBD1,TRBV11-1,many,TRBJ1-2
TGTGCCAGCAGCCCACTTCCAAGCTCCTACAATGAGCAGTTCTTC,CASSPLPSSYNEQFF,NA,TRBV7-2,few,TRBJ2-1
TGTGCCAGCAGCTTACTTTTTAGGGACAGCCAAGAGACCCAGTACTTC,CASSLLFRDSQETQYF,TRBD1,TRBV13,NA,TRBJ2-5
TGTGCCAGCAGTGACCCAGGGGCAAGCACAGATACGCAGTATTTT,CASSDPGASTDTQYF,NA,TRBV6-4,NA,TRBJ2-3
TGTGCCAGTAGTCCCGAAGGGGGGGGTATATCGGGGAATCAGCCCCAGCATTTT,CASSPEGGGISGNQPQHF,NA,TRBV19,NA,TRBJ1-5
TGCGCCAGCTATAGTCGGGGGAGTACAGATACGCAGTATTTT,CASYSRGSTDTQYF,NA,TRBV5-1,many,TRBJ2-3
TGCAGTGCCCTACGTCCCTCTGGAAACACCATATATTTT,CSALRPSGNTIYF,NA,TRBV20-1,many,TRBJ1-3
TGTGCCAGTAGTATAGACCGAATTGGCACAGATACGCAGTATTTT,CASSIDRIGTDTQYF,NA,TRBV19,many,TRBJ2-3
TGTGCCTGGAGTGCCCGCCTGGGACAGGGGAATCAGCCCCAGCATTTT,CAWSARLGQGNQPQHF,TRBD1,TRBV30,many,TRBJ1-5
TGTGCCAGCAGTTACTGGGGATCAGCCAATGAGCAGTTCTTC,CASSYWGSANEQFF,NA,TRBV6-6,few,TRBJ2-1
TGTGCCAGCAGTTCCGGGCCGGAAGCTGCTGAGCAGTTCTTC,CASSSGPEAAEQFF,NA,TRBV6-2/TRBV6-3,many,TRBJ2-1
TGTGCCAGCAGTTTATCCAGACACACAGATACGCAGTATTTT,CASSLSRHTDTQYF,NA,TRBV28,many,TRBJ2-3
TGTGCCAGCAGCTGGGACACCACCGGGGAGCTGTTTTTT,CASSWDTTGELFF,NA,TRBV5-6,many,TRBJ2-2
TGTGCCACCAGTGATTTCGTGGGGGGCTTCTGGAACTATAGTTGCAATCAGCCCCAGCATTTT,CATSDFVGGFWNYSCNQPQHF,NA,TRBV24-1,many,TRBJ1-5
TGTGCCACCAGTGCTCAGGGGAACTGGGAGCTGTTTTTT,CATSAQGNWELFF,NA,TRBV24-1,many,TRBJ2-2
TGTGCCAGCAGCGAGCGACTAGCGGGGGGTCTAGATACGCAGTATTTT,CASSERLAGGLDTQYF,TRBD2,TRBV9,few,TRBJ2-3
TGTGCCAGCAGCCAAAGGGGGGGGTACAATGAGCAGTTCTTC,CASSQRGGYNEQFF,NA,TRBV4-2,many,TRBJ2-1
TGTGCCAGCAGCTCCCAGGGAGCTCCGCACTTC,CASSSQGAPHF,NA,TRBV12-3/TRBV12-4,few,TRBJ2-7